The T cell receptor (beta chain) described here comes from a study of blood T cell repertoires in COVID-19. Germline values: CDR1 SQVTM, CDR2 ANQGSEA. The CDR3 consists of 15 residues. V was shortened by 0 bases and J by 7 bases, with 18 bases between the two germline ends. Per the study methods: Estimates of nucleated cell counts were drawn from the amplification of reference gene primers. Sequencing was performed with immunoSEQ multiplex PCR; in TCRdb, only in-frame clones are kept and a portion is missing. D and trimming were read from the DNA, whereas the V and J calls and clone size are those reported in that table. This sample yields a few hundred thousand clones, of which around 89% are seen a single time; 0.75% to 0.9% belongs to the top ten.

The V gene is TRBV29-1, the J gene TRBJ1-2; D uncertain. Sample: peripheral blood. The origin of this receptor is a man under 40 with acute or convalescent COVID-19. The CDR3 nucleotides are TGCAGCGTTGAAGAGTCACGGGATTTCAAAAGTGGCTACACCTTC. This sequence encodes CSVEESRDFKSGYTF.